This T cell receptor (beta chain) was documented in a study of vaccination and CD4 T cells after COVID-19. Study-level information: The stimulus for the cells was overlapping spike peptides derived from SARS-CoV-2, HCoV-NL63, HCoV-OC43 and HCoV-229E. Findings of the study overall: SARS-CoV-2-reactive clonotypes showed a nonsignificant median rise from about 20 to 38. Convalescent patients displayed spike mono-reactivity in 304 of 307 vaccine-specific clones.

The CDR3 runs to 15 residues. Trimming took 4 bases from V and 1 from J; bases not matched to a gene: 5. Germline V gives CDR1 LNHNV, CDR2 YYDKDF (reference sequence). The Oncomine TCR Beta short-read assay generated sequence data from the DNA of cultured CD4+ T cells. MiXCR, applied by TCRdb to the PCR reads, yields one record per CDR3 protein. The sample contains about 10,000 distinct CDR3 sequences, 26% of which appear only once. Only a few counts were recorded for this clonotype. Its antigen is still unknown. Treatment specified: roughly 11-day PBMC culture with coronavirus spike peptide pools or control peptides (ViraFEST assay). ViraFEST sequenced TCRs after peptide-pool expansion of antigen-specific T cells.

This rearrangement joins TRBV15 to TRBJ2-3, with 7 bases aligning to TRBD2. The TCR was taken from a human donor who received a COVID-19 vaccine. Here the sequenced sample was CD4+ T cells from blood, cultured in vitro, taken before SARS-CoV-2 vaccination. Here the CDR3 reads CATSTVRGGTDTQYF. DNA of the CDR3: TGTGCCACCAGCACAGTTCGGGGGGGCACAGATACGCAGTATTTT.